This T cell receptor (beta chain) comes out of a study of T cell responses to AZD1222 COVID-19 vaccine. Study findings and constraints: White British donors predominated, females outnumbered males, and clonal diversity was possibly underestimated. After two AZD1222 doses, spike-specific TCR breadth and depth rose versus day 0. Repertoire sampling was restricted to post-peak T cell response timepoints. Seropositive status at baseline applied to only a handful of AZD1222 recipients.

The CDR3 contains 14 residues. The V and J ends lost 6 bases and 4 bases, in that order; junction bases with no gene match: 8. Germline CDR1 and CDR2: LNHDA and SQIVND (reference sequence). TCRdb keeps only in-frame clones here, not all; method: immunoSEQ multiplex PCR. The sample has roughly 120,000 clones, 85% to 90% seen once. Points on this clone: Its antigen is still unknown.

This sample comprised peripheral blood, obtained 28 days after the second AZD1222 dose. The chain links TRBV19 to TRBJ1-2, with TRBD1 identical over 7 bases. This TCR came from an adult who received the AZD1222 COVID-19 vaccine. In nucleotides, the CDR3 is TGTGCCAGTAGACAACAGGGGCAGGCCTATGGCTACACCTTC. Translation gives CASRQQGQAYGYTF.